The following is a T cell receptor beta chain sequence with its context. The entry originates in a study of shared clonotypes between healthy human individuals. The CDR3 has 13 residues. The germline V gene has CDR1 GTSNPN and CDR2 SVGIG (reference sequence). V was pared by 3 bases and J by 8 bases, with 7 bases of the junction left unmatched. Profiling relied on immunoSEQ multiplex PCR, and the TCRdb table lists in-frame clones only, not all of them. The profile covers about 2.3 million clones, with over 85% appearing a single time and 0.39% taken by the ten largest. Sequencing was performed on naive CD4+ T cells from PBMCs. Indicated subset: CD45RA+ positively selected. The receptor was derived from a man aged 18 to 29 in good health. Some clones in this sample may be carry-over from other donors' samples. The rearrangement joins TRBV30 to TRBJ1-2; TRBD1 aligns across 9 bases. DNA of the CDR3: TGTGCCTGGAGCGAGGGACAGGGATGGGGCTACACCTTC. Residues: CAWSEGQGWGYTF.